This TCR beta chain was identified in a study of shared clonotypes between healthy human individuals. Study details: A couple of female and three male donors aged 18 to 49 were enrolled. Study conclusions and caveats: Across a handful of donors, naive CD4 shared around 5%, naive CD8 more than 3%, memory CD4 more than 2%, memory CD8 approximately 0.4%.

The V gene lost 0 bases and the J gene lost 1 base, with 10 bases spanning the gap. This CDR3 has 15 amino acids. Germline V gene data show CDR1 as SGHRS and CDR2 as YFSETQ. Produced via immunoSEQ multiplex PCR; TCRdb's table is partial and in-frame only. The data show over a million clones, with about three quarters seen just once and about 1.5% held by the top ten. This clone showed up just a few times. Its antigen is as yet unknown. The donor cohort consisted entirely of Caucasian adults residing in Nashville, Tennessee. This clonotype originated in a man between 18 and 29 years old in good health. Sample: memory CD4+ T cells sorted from blood. The subset denotes: CD45RA-negative fraction. The V and J genes are TRBV5-1 and TRBJ1-1; no clear D. CDR3 nucleotide sequence: TGCGCCAGCAGCTTGGATGGGTTCACGAACACTGAAGCTTTCTTT. Protein: CASSLDGFTNTEAFF.